This TCR beta chain was sequenced in a study of siplizumab effects on memory and regulatory T cells. Regarding the study as a whole: There appeared to be greater diversity in naive T cells than in memory cells, and naive T cells seemed major contributors to the alloresponse.

Libraries were prepared by immunoSEQ multiplex PCR; TCRdb keeps only in-frame clonotypes and omits some of them. The sample has nearly 4,500 clones; 40% to 60% are singletons. The cells of the mixed lymphocyte reaction underwent an approximately 6-day coculture at 37°C. Investigators stained responder PBMCs with CFSE and stimulator PBMCs with Violet Dye, then mixed them 1:1. This clone is deemed medium-sized. Antigen specificity is unknown. Sample: CFSE-low (dividing) CD4+ T cells sorted from an allogeneic mixed lymphocyte reaction. The sequence was obtained from a human donor in good health; the cells came from an allogeneic mixed lymphocyte reaction. Some clones in this sample may be carry-over from other donors' samples.

CDR3 region: CASSLRREREQFF. CDR3 in DNA: TGTGCCAGCAGCTTAAGGCGGGAGCGTGAGCAGTTCTTC. This rearrangement joins TRBV7-2 to TRBJ2-1; 7 bases fit TRBD2. J was trimmed by 9 bases and V by 2 bases; bases with no gene match: 4. Germline CDR1 and CDR2: SGHTA and FQGNSA. The length of the CDR3 is 13 residues. Full variable domain (missing parts from reference TRBV7-2 and TRBJ2-1): GAGVSQSPSNKVTEKGKDVELRCDPISGHTALYWYRQSLGQGLEFLIYFQGNSAPDKSGLPSDRFSAERTGGSVSTLTIQRTQQEDSAVYLCASSLRREREQFFGPGTRLTVL.